This TCR beta chain was sequenced for a study of blood T cell repertoires in COVID-19. Study-level background: Material from acute and convalescent COVID-19 was sourced from the United States, Italy and Spain. Nucleic acid was either cDNA or gDNA, and it came from T cells, B-cell-depleted T cells, or PBMCs.

The V gene lost 3 bases and the J gene lost 7 bases, with 9 bases spanning the gap. Germline CDR1 is ENHRY and CDR2 is SYGVKD. CDR3 size: 12 residues. As originally analysed: The assay estimated nucleated cells by amplifying reference gene primers. The protocol was immunoSEQ multiplex PCR, while the TCRdb copy is restricted to in-frame clones and leaves out a portion. V and J calls and clone size are given by that table; D and trimming were obtained from the DNA. The table includes approximately 80,000 clones, over 65% detected once. This receptor was taken from a man in his fifties or sixties with active or convalescent COVID-19. Input material: peripheral blood. V gene TRBV10-3 combines with J gene TRBJ1-2, with a possible D match to TRBD1 (5 bases). The CDR3 sequence: CAISDGGLGYTF. CDR3 in DNA: TGTGCCATCAGTGATGGGGGACTTGGCTACACCTTC.